This T cell receptor (beta chain) was obtained from a study of T cell responses to AZD1222 COVID-19 vaccine. Produced via immunoSEQ multiplex PCR; TCRdb's table is partial and in-frame only. The sample includes 120,000 or so clones, approximately 94% of them seen just once. Details on this clone: Its antigen remains unidentified.

The germline CDR1 and CDR2 sequences are SGHTA and FQGNSA. J gave up 2 bases and V 5 bases, and 5 bases lay outside the gene matches. The CDR3 is 14 amino acids. Study-wide findings and caveats: White British donors predominated, females outnumbered males, and clonal diversity was possibly underestimated. Baseline serology detected seropositivity in only a handful of AZD1222 recipients. CD4 TCRs associated with vaccination spanned spike, dominating at 160-218 and 743-854. Repertoire sampling occurred only after the peak T cell response.

This rearrangement joins TRBV7-2 to TRBJ2-7; 8 positions match TRBD1. The material was peripheral blood, obtained 28 days after the second AZD1222 dose. This TCR was recovered from an adult who received the AZD1222 COVID-19 vaccine. Here the CDR3 DNA reads TGTGCCAGCAGCCTGACAGGGGCTGCCTACGAGCAGTACTTC. As protein: CASSLTGAAYEQYF.